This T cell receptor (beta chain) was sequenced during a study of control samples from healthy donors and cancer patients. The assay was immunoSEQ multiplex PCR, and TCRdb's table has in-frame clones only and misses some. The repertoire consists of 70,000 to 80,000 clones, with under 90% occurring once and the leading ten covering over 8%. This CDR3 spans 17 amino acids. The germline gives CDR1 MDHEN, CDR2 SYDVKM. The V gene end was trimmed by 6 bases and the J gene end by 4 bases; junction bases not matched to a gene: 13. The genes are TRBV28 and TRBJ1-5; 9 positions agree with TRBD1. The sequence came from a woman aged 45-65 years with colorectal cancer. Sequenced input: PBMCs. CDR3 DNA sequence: TGTGCCAGCAGCCTCCCTACAGGGGGCGCGATAAATCAGCCCCAGCATTTT. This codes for CASSLPTGGAINQPQHF.